This T cell receptor (beta chain) was found in a study of early T cells in non-severe SARS-CoV-2 infection. About this clonotype itself: The antigen is undetermined.

Individual cDNA molecules carried attached unique molecular identifiers. One entry per CDR3 protein, called by TCRdb with MiXCR from the 5' RACE reads. The sample holds about 85,000 distinct CDR3 sequences, 14% seen once. Findings of the study overall: Database matching using VDJdb favored anti-spike CD8 responses, with private and CD4 specificities left missing.

The sample taken for sequencing was whole blood. The TCR originated in an adult who was a healthcare worker with PCR-confirmed SARS-CoV-2 infection or an uninfected control (not recorded which).

The CDR3 DNA reads as TGTGCCAGTAGTCCCGGACCGAACACCGGGGAGCTGTTTTTT. Amino acids: CASSPGPNTGELFF. The gene calls are TRBV19 and TRBJ2-2; D gene unclear. The CDR3 sequence is 14 residues long. From germline, CDR1 is LNHDA and CDR2 SQIVND (reference sequence). Trimming pared 5 bases from V and 0 bases from J, leaving 7 bases between. The variable domain in full, completed from reference TRBV19 and TRBJ2-2, reads DGGITQSPKYLFRKEGQNVTLSCEQNLNHDAMYWYRQDPGQGLRLIYYSQIVNDFQKGDIAEGYSVSREKKESFPLTVTSAQKNPTAFYLCASSPGPNTGELFFGEGSRLTVL.